The 27 T cell receptor beta chains in this list originate from one sample, sequenced in a study of OX40 agonist ivuxolimab in advanced cancers. Sequencing used immunoSEQ multiplex PCR; TCRdb keeps in-frame clones, though not all of them. Among roughly 110,000 clones, approximately 90% were seen once, and the ten largest hold around 1.2%. The starting material was CD4+ or CD8+ T cells sorted from blood, obtained in a trial of the OX40 agonist ivuxolimab. These receptors came from an adult with an advanced solid tumor such as melanoma, head and neck, liver or kidney cancer.

This chain connects TRBV28 to TRBJ1-4; maybe TRBD1 (5 bases). CDR3 size: 14 residues. Germline V gene data show CDR1 as MDHEN and CDR2 as SYDVKM. V lost 7 bases, J lost 8 bases, and 17 bases lay in between. This CDR3 reads CASTWTSRAEKLFF. CDR3 nucleotide sequence: TGTGCCAGCACCTGGACATCTCGGGCCGAAAAACTGTTTTTT.

The genes are TRBV4-1 and TRBJ2-1, with 9 bases identical to TRBD2. This CDR3 has 18 residues. V dropped 4 bases and J dropped 6; count of bases not matched to a gene: 16. CDR1 and CDR2 (germline): MGHRA, YSYEKL. CDR3 in amino acids: CASSPQTMGGLAPNEQFF. CDR3 sequence (DNA): TGCGCCAGCAGCCCCCAAACGATGGGGGGACTAGCTCCCAATGAGCAGTTCTTC.

The V call is TRBV28, the J call TRBJ1-1; 7 bases map to TRBD1. V lost 2 bases to trimming and J lost 1 base; unmatched junction nucleotides: 1. The V gene's germline CDR1 is MDHEN and CDR2 SYDVKM. This CDR3 spans 14 amino acids. The CDR3 coding sequence is TGTGCCAGCAGTTTAGGGACAGCGAACACTGAAGCTTTCTTT. Protein product: CASSLGTANTEAFF.

The chain has TRBV7-3 and TRBJ1-1; the D gene is possibly TRBD1 (6 bases). Trimming cost V 3 bases and J 5 bases, with 10 bases left between them. This CDR3 comprises 13 residues. The germline gives CDR1 SGHTA, CDR2 FQGTGA. CDR3 region: CASSFNRETEAFF. CDR3 DNA sequence: TGTGCCAGCAGCTTCAACAGGGAAACTGAAGCTTTCTTT.

This chain joins TRBV5-1 and TRBJ1-2; 10 nucleotides line up with TRBD1. Trimming at V came to 4 bases and at J to 5 bases, leaving 5 bases not matched to a gene. This CDR3 has 14 residues. Germline CDR1 is SGHRS and CDR2 is YFSETQ. The CDR3 nucleotides are TGCGCCAGCAGCATTGGACAGGGGGGATATGGCTACACCTTC. Translation gives CASSIGQGGYGYTF.

V and J are TRBV7-2 and TRBJ1-2, with D possibly TRBD1 on 5 matching bases. The CDR3 loop spans 16 amino acids. The V end was cut by 5 bases, the J end by 2 bases, with 18 bases between. Germline CDR1 is SGHTA and CDR2 is FQGNSA. CDR3 nucleotide sequence: TGTGCCAGCAGCCCTTTCGGGACGGGGAGGAACTATGGCTACACCTTC. Translation gives CASSPFGTGRNYGYTF.

V is TRBV6-5 and J is TRBJ2-7; perhaps TRBD1 as D (6 bases). Germline lookup yields CDR1 MNHEY and CDR2 SVGAGI. The V gene lost 0 bases and the J gene lost 7 bases, with 10 bases spanning the gap. The CDR3 sequence is 13 residues long. This chain's CDR3 is CASSYSVRGEQYF. As DNA, the CDR3 is TGTGCCAGCAGTTACTCTGTAAGGGGGGAGCAGTACTTC.

The J gene is TRBJ1-4, the V gene TRBV28; D gene uncertain. There are 14 residues in the CDR3. Germline CDR1 is MDHEN and CDR2 is SYDVKM. The ends were cut back, 7 bases at V and 8 bases at J, with 17 bases in the middle. CDR3 loop: CASKVGLRREKLFF. In DNA, the CDR3 is TGTGCCAGCAAAGTAGGCCTGAGAAGAGAAAAACTGTTTTTT.

This clone was seen once. The chain employs TRBV6-1 and TRBJ2-7; maybe TRBD1 (5 bases). V lost 5 bases, J lost 12 bases, and 17 bases lay in between. The length of the CDR3 is 12 residues. Germline-derived CDR1 and CDR2 are MNHNS and SASEGT. The CDR3 sequence is CASSKETERSYF. CDR3 DNA: TGTGCCAGCAGTAAAGAGACAGAACGGTCGTACTTC.

V gene TRBV5-1 combines with J gene TRBJ1-4; D not certain. The CDR3 consists of 15 residues. In germline, CDR1 is SGHRS, CDR2 YFSETQ. The V and J ends lost 7 bases and 0 bases respectively, with 13 bases between them. CDR3 sequence reads: CASQRVPATNEKLFF. The DNA for the CDR3 is TGCGCCAGCCAGCGGGTACCGGCAACTAATGAAAAACTGTTTTTT. The whole variable domain, remainder taken from reference TRBV5-1 and TRBJ1-4, is KAGVTQTPRYLIKTRGQQVTLSCSPISGHRSVSWYQQTPGQGLQFLFEYFSETQRNKGNFPGRFSGRQFSNSRSEMNVSTLELGDSALYLCASQRVPATNEKLFFGSGTQLSVL.

The rearrangement links TRBV18 to TRBJ2-5; possibly TRBD1 for D (6 bases). CDR1 KGHSH and CDR2 LQKENI come from the germline V gene. This CDR3 has 15 residues. V lost 0 bases to trimming and J lost 2 bases, with 10 bases between them. The chain's CDR3 is CASSPPGHLQETQYF. The DNA for the CDR3 is TGTGCCAGCTCACCACCGGGACACCTACAAGAGACCCAGTACTTC. The full variable domain, its missing parts supplied by reference TRBV18 and TRBJ2-5, is NAGVMQNPRHLVRRRGQEARLRCSPMKGHSHVYWYRQLPEEGLKFMVYLQKENIIDESGMPKERFSAEFPKEGPSILRIQQVVRGDSAAYFCASSPPGHLQETQYFGPGTRLLVL.

CDR3 sequence (DNA): TGTGCCAGCAGCTTCCGATATAGCAATCAGCCCCAGCATTTT. This encodes CASSFRYSNQPQHF. This sequence joins TRBV7-2 and TRBJ1-5; D is undetermined. Germline CDR1 and CDR2: SGHTA and FQGNSA. There are 14 residues in the CDR3. Trimming cost V 3 bases and J 0 bases, with 6 bases left between them.

This chain uses TRBV5-8 with TRBJ2-7; 9 nucleotides match TRBD1. CDR1 and CDR2 (germline): SGHTS, YDEGEE. The V gene end was trimmed by 1 base and the J gene end by 3 bases; junction bases not matched to a gene: 2. The CDR3 runs to 14 residues. CDR3 in amino acids: CASSLRDRVYEQYF. In DNA form, the CDR3 reads TGTGCCAGCAGCTTGAGGGACAGGGTCTACGAGCAGTACTTC. Together with reference TRBV5-8 and TRBJ2-7, the CDR3 gives the full variable domain: EAGVTQSPTHLIKTRGQQATLRCSPISGHTSVYWYQQALGLGLQFLLWYDEGEERNRGNFPPRFSGRQFPNYSSELNVNALELEDSALYLCASSLRDRVYEQYFGPGTRLTVT.

The chain is built from TRBV5-4 and TRBJ2-3; TRBD1 or TRBD2 may be the D gene (5 bases each). V lost 5 bases to trimming and J lost 1 base, with 17 bases between them. CDR1 and CDR2 from the germline V gene are SGHNT and YYREEE (reference sequence). CDR3 size: 16 residues. The CDR3 coding sequence is TGTGCCAGCAGAAAGACTCAGGGAGTGGGCACAGATACGCAGTATTTT. Translation: CASRKTQGVGTDTQYF.

This clone turned up a few times. The chain combines TRBV27 with TRBJ1-3; D not resolved. Deletions cut 6 bases from V and 1 base from J, with 10 bases between. From germline, CDR1 is MNHEY and CDR2 SMNVEV (reference sequence). This CDR3 region has 14 residues. CDR3 in amino acids: CASSLRPSGNTIYF. CDR3 bases: TGTGCCAGCAGCTTACGCCCATCTGGAAACACCATATATTTT.

This clone was seen a single time. This sequence joins TRBV5-5 and TRBJ2-5, with 8 bases identical to TRBD2. Germline V gene lookup returns CDR1 SGHKS and CDR2 YYEKEE (reference sequence). CDR3 size: 14 residues. V gave up 7 bases and J gave up 5 bases; unmatched junction bases: 10. The CDR3 DNA reads TGTGCCAGCGCCCGAAGCGGGAGTATCGAGACCCAGTACTTC. Translating gives CASARSGSIETQYF.

This chain links TRBV9 with TRBJ2-7; 8 positions match TRBD1. Trimming took 0 bases from V and 6 from J; bases not matched to a gene: 5. The length of the CDR3 is 14 residues. The germline CDR1 and CDR2 sequences are SGDLS and YYNGEE. CDR3 nucleotide sequence: TGTGCCAGCAGCGTAGTAGACAGGGGTGCCGAGCAGTACTTC. Encoded protein: CASSVVDRGAEQYF.

This rearrangement joins TRBV5-1 to TRBJ2-7; 7 bases are shared with TRBD1. J lost 5 bases, V lost 4 bases, and 9 bases had no gene match. CDR1 is SGHRS, CDR2 YFSETQ, per germline. The CDR3 is 14 amino acids. CDR3 sequence: CASSPRQGGHEQYF. The DNA for the CDR3 is TGCGCCAGCAGCCCGCGACAGGGTGGCCACGAGCAGTACTTC.

This clone showed up many times. The chain uses TRBV19 and TRBJ2-1, with TRBD1 as a possible D gene (5 bases). Deletions cut 5 bases from V and 6 bases from J, with 17 bases between. The germline V gene has CDR1 LNHDA and CDR2 SQIVND (reference sequence). This CDR3 has 15 amino acids. The CDR3 is CASSVPQGWPNEQFF. The CDR3 DNA reads as TGTGCCAGTAGTGTGCCCCAGGGTTGGCCCAATGAGCAGTTCTTC.

This clone was observed a single time. The J gene is TRBJ2-1, the V gene TRBV19; TRBD2 is a possible D gene (6 bases). Trimming removed 4 bases at V and 3 bases at J, with 10 bases between. Germline CDR1 and CDR2: LNHDA and SQIVND (reference sequence). This CDR3 comprises 14 residues. The DNA for the CDR3 is TGTGCCAGTAGTAGTCTAGCGCTCTACAATGAGCAGTTCTTC. As protein: CASSSLALYNEQFF.

This chain uses TRBV2 with TRBJ1-5; a weak D match, TRBD1 (5 bases). The CDR3 extends over 14 amino acids. Germline CDR1 and CDR2: SNHLY and FYNNEI. The V and J ends lost 5 bases and 6 bases respectively, with 14 bases between them. CDR3 bases: TGTGCCAGCAGTAGGCAGGGCATAGGTCAGCCCCAGCATTTT. Encoded protein: CASSRQGIGQPQHF.

This chain joins TRBV5-1 and TRBJ1-1; D is perhaps TRBD1 (6 bases). CDR1 SGHRS and CDR2 YFSETQ come from the germline V gene. The CDR3 covers 16 residues. Trimming pared 0 bases from V and 4 bases from J, leaving 16 bases between. The CDR3 region has the DNA TGCGCCAGCAGCTTGGAACCAGGGGCGGGGATCACTGAAGCTTTCTTT. Translating it yields CASSLEPGAGITEAFF.

V is TRBV6-5 and J is TRBJ2-7; either TRBD1 or TRBD2 may supply D (5 bases each). The CDR3 runs to 13 residues. Looked up from germline, CDR1 is MNHEY and CDR2 is SVGAGI. Trimming removed 7 bases at V and 1 base at J, with 11 bases between. The CDR3 spells CASTLEGSYEQYF. The CDR3 nucleotides are TGTGCCAGCACTCTCGAGGGGTCCTACGAGCAGTACTTC.

In DNA form, the CDR3 reads TGTGCCAGCAGTTCCACCTTTAGAGGCTACACCTTC. Amino acids: CASSSTFRGYTF. The rearrangement uses TRBV28 and TRBJ1-2; D is unclear. The CDR3 is 12 amino acids. From germline, CDR1 is MDHEN and CDR2 SYDVKM. Between the trimmed V and J ends, which lost 4 bases and 8 bases, there was a span of 11 bases.

The gene calls are TRBV7-6 and TRBJ1-6; D gene ambiguous. Germline-derived CDR1 and CDR2 are SGHVS and FNYEAQ. This CDR3 comprises 15 residues. The V gene lost 4 bases and the J gene lost 10 bases, with 17 bases spanning the gap. The chain's CDR3 is CASSSNLGWRSPLHF. The CDR3 nucleotides are TGTGCCAGCAGCTCCAATTTGGGGTGGCGGTCACCCCTCCACTTT.

This chain uses TRBV14 with TRBJ2-1; 13 bases match TRBD2. After removal of 3 bases from V and 2 bases from J, the junction contained 4 bases not matched to a gene. Germline CDR1 reads SGHDN; CDR2 reads FVKESK. CDR3 size: 17 residues. Here the CDR3 DNA reads TGTGCCAGCAGCCATGACACTAGCGGGAGGGCCTACAATGAGCAGTTCTTC. Protein product: CASSHDTSGRAYNEQFF.

The rearrangement uses TRBV5-1 and TRBJ1-3, with D hard to call. Germline values: CDR1 SGHRS, CDR2 YFSETQ. Between the trimmed V and J ends, which lost 5 bases and 1 base, there was a span of 16 bases. This CDR3 comprises 16 residues. The CDR3 DNA reads as TGCGCCAGCAGTCGAACAACCCCGGGGTCTGGAAACACCATATATTTT. Translation: CASSRTTPGSGNTIYF.